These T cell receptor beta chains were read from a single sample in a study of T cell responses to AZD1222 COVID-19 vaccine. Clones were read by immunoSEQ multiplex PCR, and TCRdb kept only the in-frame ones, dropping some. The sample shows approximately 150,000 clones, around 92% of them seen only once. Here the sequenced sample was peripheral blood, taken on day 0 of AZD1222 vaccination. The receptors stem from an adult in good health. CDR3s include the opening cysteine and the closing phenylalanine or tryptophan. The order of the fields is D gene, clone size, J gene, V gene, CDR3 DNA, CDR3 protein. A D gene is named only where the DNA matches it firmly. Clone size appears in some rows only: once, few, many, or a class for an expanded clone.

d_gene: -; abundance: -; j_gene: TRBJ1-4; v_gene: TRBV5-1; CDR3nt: TGCGCCAGCAGCTTGGAGGTATGGCCCGAAAAACTGTTTTTT; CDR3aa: CASSLEVWPEKLFF
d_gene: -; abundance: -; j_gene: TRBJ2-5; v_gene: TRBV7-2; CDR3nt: TGTGCCAGCAGCTTAGCAAGCAGGGGAGAAGAGACCCAGTACTTC; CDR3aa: CASSLASRGEETQYF
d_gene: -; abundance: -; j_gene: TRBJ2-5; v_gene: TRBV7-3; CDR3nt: TGTGCCAGCAGCTTAAGCGCAGGCCAAGAGACCCAGTACTTC; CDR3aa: CASSLSAGQETQYF
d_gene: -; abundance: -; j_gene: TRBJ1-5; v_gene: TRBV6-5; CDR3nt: TGTGCCAGCAGTCCGCTACCGGGGACCAATCAGCCCCAGCATTTT; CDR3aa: CASSPLPGTNQPQHF
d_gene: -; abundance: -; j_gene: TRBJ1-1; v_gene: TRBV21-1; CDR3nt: TGTGCCAGCAGCAAATGTTGCCGGCCAGAACCTGAAGCTTTCTTT; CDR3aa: CASSKCCRPEPEAFF
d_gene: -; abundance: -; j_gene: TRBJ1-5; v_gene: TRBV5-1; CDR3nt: TGCGCCAGCAGTACCGGCGGAAGCAATCAGCCCCAGCATTTT; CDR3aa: CASSTGGSNQPQHF
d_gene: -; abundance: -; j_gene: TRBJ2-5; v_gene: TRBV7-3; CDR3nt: TGTGCCAGCTCACAAAACGGGGATCAAGAGACCCAGTACTTC; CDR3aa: CASSQNGDQETQYF
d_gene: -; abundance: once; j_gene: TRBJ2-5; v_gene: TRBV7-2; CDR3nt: TGTGCCAGCAGCTCCCGAAATCAACAAGAGACCCAGTACTTC; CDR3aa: CASSSRNQQETQYF
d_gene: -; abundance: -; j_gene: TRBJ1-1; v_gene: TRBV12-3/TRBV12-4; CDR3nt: TGTGCCAGCAGTTTGGACGCGACGGAAGCTTTCTTT; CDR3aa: CASSLDATEAFF
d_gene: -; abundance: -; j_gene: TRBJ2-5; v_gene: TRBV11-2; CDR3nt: TGTGCCAGCAGCCAACATACAGGTCGCCAAGAGACCCAGTACTTC; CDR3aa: CASSQHTGRQETQYF
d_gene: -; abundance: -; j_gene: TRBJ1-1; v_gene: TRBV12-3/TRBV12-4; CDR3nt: TGTGCCAGCAGTTTTCACCAGAACACTGAAGCTTTCTTT; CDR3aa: CASSFHQNTEAFF
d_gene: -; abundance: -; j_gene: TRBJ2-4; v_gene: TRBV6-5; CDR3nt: TGTGCCAGCAGACTCGGGGCTAGCATGGACATTCAGTACTTC; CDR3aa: CASRLGASMDIQYF
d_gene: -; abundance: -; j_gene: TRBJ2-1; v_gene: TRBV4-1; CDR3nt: TGCGCCAGCAGCCAAGATGCGACGCTGTTCTACAATGAGCAGTTCTTC; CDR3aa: CASSQDATLFYNEQFF
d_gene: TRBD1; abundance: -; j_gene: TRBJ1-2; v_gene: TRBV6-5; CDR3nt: TGTGCCAGCACCCAGGGGGCCGACTATGGCTACACCTTC; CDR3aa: CASTQGADYGYTF
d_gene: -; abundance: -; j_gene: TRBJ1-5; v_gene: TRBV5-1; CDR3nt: TGCGCCAGCAGCTTACAGGGAAGCAATCAGCCCCAGCATTTT; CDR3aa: CASSLQGSNQPQHF
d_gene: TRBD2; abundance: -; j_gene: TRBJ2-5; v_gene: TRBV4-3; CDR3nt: TGCGCCAGCACCGCAGGGACTAGCGGGGGGGCCGGGGAGACCCAGTACTTC; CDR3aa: CASTAGTSGGAGETQYF
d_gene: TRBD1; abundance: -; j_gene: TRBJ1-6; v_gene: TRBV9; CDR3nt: TGTGCCAGCAGCTTGCGGACAGGGGTTAATTCACCCCTCCACTTT; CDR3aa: CASSLRTGVNSPLHF
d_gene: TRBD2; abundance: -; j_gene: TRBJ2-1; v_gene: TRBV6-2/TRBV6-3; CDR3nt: TGTGCCAGCAGCCTAGCGGGGGGGCGGGATGAGCAGTTCTTC; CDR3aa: CASSLAGGRDEQFF
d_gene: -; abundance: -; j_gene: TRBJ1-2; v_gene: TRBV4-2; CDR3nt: TGTGCCAGCAGCCAAGACGGCGGCCAATCTAACTATGGCTACACCTTC; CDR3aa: CASSQDGGQSNYGYTF
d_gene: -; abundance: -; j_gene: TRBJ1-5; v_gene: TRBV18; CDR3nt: TGTGCCAGCTCATGGGATAGCAATCAGCCCCAGCATTTT; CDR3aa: CASSWDSNQPQHF
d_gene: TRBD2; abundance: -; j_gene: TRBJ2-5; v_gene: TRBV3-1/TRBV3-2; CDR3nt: TGTGCCAGCAGTCCGGGACTAGCGGGATGGGAGACCCAGTACTTC; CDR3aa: CASSPGLAGWETQYF
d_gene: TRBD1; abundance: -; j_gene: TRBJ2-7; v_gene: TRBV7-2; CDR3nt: TGTGCCAGCAGCGGACAACAGGGGGCCAGGGCGAGTGAGCAGTACTTC; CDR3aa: CASSGQQGARASEQYF
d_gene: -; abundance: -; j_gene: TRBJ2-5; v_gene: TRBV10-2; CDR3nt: TGCGCCAGCAGTGAGTCTTGGACCCAGTACTTC; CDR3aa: CASSESWTQYF
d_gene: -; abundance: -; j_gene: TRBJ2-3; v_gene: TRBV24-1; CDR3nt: TGTGCCACCAGTGATGGCGGGACAGATACGCAGTATTTT; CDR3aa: CATSDGGTDTQYF
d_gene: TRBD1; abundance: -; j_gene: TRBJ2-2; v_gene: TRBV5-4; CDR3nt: TGTGCCAGCACCACGGCCCGGACAGGGGATTCCGGGGAGCTGTTTTTT; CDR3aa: CASTTARTGDSGELFF
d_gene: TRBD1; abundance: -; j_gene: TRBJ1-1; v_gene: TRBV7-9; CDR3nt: TGTGCCAGCAGCATCGGACAGGGTGAAGCTTTCTTT; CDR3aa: CASSIGQGEAFF
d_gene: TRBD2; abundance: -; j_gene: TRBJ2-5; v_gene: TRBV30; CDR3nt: TGTGCCTGGACCCCGGGACTAGTCTCGCAAGAGACCCAGTACTTC; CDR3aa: CAWTPGLVSQETQYF
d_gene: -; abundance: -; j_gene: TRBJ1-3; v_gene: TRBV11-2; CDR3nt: TGTGCCAGCAGCCCTGACAGCCTCTCTGGAAACACCATATATTTT; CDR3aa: CASSPDSLSGNTIYF
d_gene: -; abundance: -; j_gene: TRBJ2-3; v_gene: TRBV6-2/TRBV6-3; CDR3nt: TGTGCCAGCAGTTACTCGATTCGAGATAGTGCTAGCACAGATACGCAGTATTTT; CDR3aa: CASSYSIRDSASTDTQYF
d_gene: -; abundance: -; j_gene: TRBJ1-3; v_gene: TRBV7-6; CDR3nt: TGTGCCAGCAGCTTAACGACAAGGTCTGGAAACACCATATATTTT; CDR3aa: CASSLTTRSGNTIYF
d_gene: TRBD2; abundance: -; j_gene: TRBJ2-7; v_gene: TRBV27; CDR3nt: TGTGCCAGCAGTTTAAATGCGGGAGGGCCCGGCGAGCAGTACTTC; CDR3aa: CASSLNAGGPGEQYF
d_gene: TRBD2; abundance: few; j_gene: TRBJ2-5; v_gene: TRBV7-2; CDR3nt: TGTGCCAGCAGCTTAGTAGCGGGGGGGCCAGAGACCCAGTACTTC; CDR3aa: CASSLVAGGPETQYF
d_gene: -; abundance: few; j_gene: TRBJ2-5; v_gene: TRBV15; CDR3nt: TGTGCCACCAGCAGAGATCTGCAGACCCAGTACTTC; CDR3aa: CATSRDLQTQYF
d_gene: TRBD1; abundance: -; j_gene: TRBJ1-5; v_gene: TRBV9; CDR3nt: TGTGCCAGCAGCGCCGGGGGACAGATAAATCAGCCCCAGCATTTT; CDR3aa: CASSAGGQINQPQHF
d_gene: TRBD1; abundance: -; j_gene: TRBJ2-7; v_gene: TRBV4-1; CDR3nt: TGCGCCAGCAGCCAAGGTATCCCTGGTACAGGGGCTTTAAGGGAGCAGTACTTC; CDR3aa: CASSQGIPGTGALREQYF
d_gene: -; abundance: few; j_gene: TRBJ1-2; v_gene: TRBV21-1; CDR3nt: TGTGCCAGCAGCCCCGCAGGGTGGGACTATGGCTACACCTTC; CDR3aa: CASSPAGWDYGYTF
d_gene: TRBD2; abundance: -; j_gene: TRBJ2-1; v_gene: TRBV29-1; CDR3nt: TGCAGCGTTGCTGGGGGGGGTGAGCAGTTCTTC; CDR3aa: CSVAGGGEQFF
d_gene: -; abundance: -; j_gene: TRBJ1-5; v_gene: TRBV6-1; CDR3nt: TGTGCCAGCAGTGAAGGGAACAGGAACGGCAATCAGCCCCAGCATTTT; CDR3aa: CASSEGNRNGNQPQHF
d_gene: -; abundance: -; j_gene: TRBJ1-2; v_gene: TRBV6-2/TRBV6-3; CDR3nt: TGTGCCAGCAGTTACGGGGGGAGCTATGGCTACACCTTC; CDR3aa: CASSYGGSYGYTF
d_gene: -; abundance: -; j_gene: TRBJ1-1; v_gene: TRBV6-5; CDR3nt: TGTGCCAGCAGTTTTGCCCAGAACACTGAAGCTTTCTTT; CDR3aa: CASSFAQNTEAFF
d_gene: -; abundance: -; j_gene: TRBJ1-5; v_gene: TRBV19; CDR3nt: TGTGCCAGCACAAATGCAGGGGCTGGCAATCAGCCCCAGCATTTT; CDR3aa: CASTNAGAGNQPQHF
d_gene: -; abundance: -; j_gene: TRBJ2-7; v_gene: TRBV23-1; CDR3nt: TGCGCCAGCAGTCAATCGAGGGCTTTCCCTTCCTACGAGCAGTACTTC; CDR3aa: CASSQSRAFPSYEQYF
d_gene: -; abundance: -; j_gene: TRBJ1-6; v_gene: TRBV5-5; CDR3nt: TGTGCCAGCAGCTTGAATCAGGGTAATTCACCCCTCCACTTT; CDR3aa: CASSLNQGNSPLHF
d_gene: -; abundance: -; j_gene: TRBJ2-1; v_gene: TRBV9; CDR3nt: TGTGCCAGCAGCCAGGGATTAAGTGAGCAGTTCTTC; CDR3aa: CASSQGLSEQFF
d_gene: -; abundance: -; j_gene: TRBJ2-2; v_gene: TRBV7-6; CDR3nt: TGTGCCAGCAGCTTAGTCCAAGTTACCAACACCGGGGAGCTGTTTTTT; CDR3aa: CASSLVQVTNTGELFF
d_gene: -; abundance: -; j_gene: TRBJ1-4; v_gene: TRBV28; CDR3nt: TGTGCCAGCAGTTTAGTTGGGACACCCGATAATGAAAAACTGTTTTTT; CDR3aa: CASSLVGTPDNEKLFF
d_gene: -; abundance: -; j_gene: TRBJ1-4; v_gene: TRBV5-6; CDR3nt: TGTGCCAGCAGCGGCGGGACACCAGATGAAAAACTGTTTTTT; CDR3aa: CASSGGTPDEKLFF
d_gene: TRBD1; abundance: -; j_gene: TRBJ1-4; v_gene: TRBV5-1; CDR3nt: TGCGCCAGCAGTAGTGACAGGGCACGGTCTAATGAAAAACTGTTTTTT; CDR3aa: CASSSDRARSNEKLFF
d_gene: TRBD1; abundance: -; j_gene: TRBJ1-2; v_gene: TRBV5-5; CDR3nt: TGTGCCAGCAGCTTGGGACAGGGGGGTGGCTACACCTTC; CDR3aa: CASSLGQGGGYTF
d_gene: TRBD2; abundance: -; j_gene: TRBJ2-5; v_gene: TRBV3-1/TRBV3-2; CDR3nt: TGTGCCAGCAGCCACGGGACTAGCGGAGGGGGGGCCCAGTACTTC; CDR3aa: CASSHGTSGGGAQYF
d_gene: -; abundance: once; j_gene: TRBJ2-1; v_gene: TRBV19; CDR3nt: TGTGCCAGTAGCCCGGGCGTGGCCGATGAGCAGTTCTTC; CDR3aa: CASSPGVADEQFF